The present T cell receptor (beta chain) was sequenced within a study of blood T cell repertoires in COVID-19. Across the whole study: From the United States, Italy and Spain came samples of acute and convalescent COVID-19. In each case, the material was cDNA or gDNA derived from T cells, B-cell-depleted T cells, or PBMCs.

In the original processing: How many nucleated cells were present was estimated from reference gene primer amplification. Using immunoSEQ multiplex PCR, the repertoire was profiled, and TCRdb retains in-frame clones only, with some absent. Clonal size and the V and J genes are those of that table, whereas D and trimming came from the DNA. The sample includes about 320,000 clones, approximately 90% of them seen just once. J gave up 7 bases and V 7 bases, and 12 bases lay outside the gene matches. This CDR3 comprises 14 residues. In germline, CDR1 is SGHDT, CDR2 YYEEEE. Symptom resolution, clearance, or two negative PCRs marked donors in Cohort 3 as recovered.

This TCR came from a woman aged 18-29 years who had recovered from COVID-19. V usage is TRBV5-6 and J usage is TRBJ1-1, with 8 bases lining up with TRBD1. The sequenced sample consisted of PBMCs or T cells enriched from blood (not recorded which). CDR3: CASSPLTGAVEAFF. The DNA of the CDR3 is TGTGCCAGCTCCCCGTTGACAGGGGCGGTTGAAGCTTTCTTT.